The TCR beta chain under discussion was sequenced for a study of T cell repertoires in cytomegalovirus infection. One entry per CDR3 protein results from TCRdb running MiXCR on the reads. The sample contains almost 500,000 distinct CDR3 sequences, around 11% of which appear only once. This clonotype appeared many times. This sequence originates from a human donor in good health (CMV status not recorded). Some clones in this sample may be carry-over from other donors' samples. The material sequenced was PBMCs.

This CDR3 is CASSHWARGGPTEAFF. CDR3 DNA sequence: TGTGCCAGCAGCCATTGGGCCCGGGGGGGGCCCACTGAAGCTTTCTTT. This rearrangement joins TRBV28 to TRBJ1-1; D is perhaps TRBD1 (6 bases). The CDR3 runs 16 residues. Trimming pared 6 bases from V and 4 bases from J, leaving 21 bases between. Germline assignment: CDR1 MDHEN and CDR2 SYDVKM.